A single sample gave rise to the 5 T cell receptor beta chains below, sequenced in a study of blood T cell repertoires in COVID-19. The protocol was immunoSEQ multiplex PCR, while the TCRdb copy is restricted to in-frame clones and leaves out a portion. The sample has around 160,000 clones, 80% to 90% seen once. The specimen sequenced was peripheral blood. These receptors originate from an older woman with COVID-19, enrolled during active disease.

The chain employs TRBV5-6 and TRBJ1-3, with a possible D match to TRBD1 (6 bases). The CDR3 length is 15 residues. Per germline, CDR1 SGHDT and CDR2 YYEEEE. Trimming took off 3 bases at V and 7 bases at J, with 17 bases between the two ends. CDR3 nucleotides: TGTGCCAGCAGCTACAGGGTCGGAGTTAGGAACACCATATATTTT. Protein: CASSYRVGVRNTIYF. Looking up the rest from reference TRBV5-6 and TRBJ1-3 gives the full variable domain: DAGVTQSPTHLIKTRGQQVTLRCSPKSGHDTVSWYQQALGQGPQFIFQYYEEEERQRGNFPDRFSGHQFPNYSSELNVNALLLGDSALYLCASSYRVGVRNTIYFGEGSWLTVV.

The table lists this clone with a few counts. V gene TRBV15 combines with J gene TRBJ1-5; no clear D. Germline V gene lookup returns CDR1 LNHNV and CDR2 YYDKDF (reference sequence). Trimming removed 0 bases at V and 7 bases at J, with 7 bases between. The CDR3 sequence is 13 residues long. The DNA of the CDR3 is TGTGCCACCAGCAGAGATTGGCACCAGCCCCAGCATTTT. Amino acids: CATSRDWHQPQHF.

This chain links TRBV7-8 with TRBJ1-5, with D possibly matching TRBD1 (6 bases). There are 17 residues in the CDR3. V lost 3 bases and J lost 4, with 19 bases in between. Germline CDR1 is SGHVS and CDR2 is FQNEAQ. Here the CDR3 DNA reads TGTGCCAGCAGCTTTGGGTCCCGCAGGGGCCTGAATCAGCCCCAGCATTTT. Translated: CASSFGSRRGLNQPQHF.

The CDR3 is CATSSGGGGTQYF. The CDR3 nucleotides read TGTGCCACCAGCAGCGGGGGGGGCGGGACCCAGTACTTC. The chain joins TRBV15 to TRBJ2-5, with 8 bases aligning to TRBD2. Losses at the gene ends were 3 bases for V and 7 bases for J; bases not matched to a gene: 4. The CDR3 consists of 13 residues. Germline lookup yields CDR1 LNHNV and CDR2 YYDKDF (reference sequence).

V is TRBV19 and J is TRBJ2-4; D call uncertain. Germline CDR1 and CDR2: LNHDA and SQIVND (reference sequence). With 3 bases removed from V and 8 bases from J, the gap between germline ends came to 14 bases. The CDR3 contains 14 residues. The CDR3 region is CASSIGPALDIQYF. In nucleotides, the CDR3 is TGTGCCAGTAGTATTGGCCCCGCTTTGGACATTCAGTACTTC. Full variable domain (missing parts from reference TRBV19 and TRBJ2-4): DGGITQSPKYLFRKEGQNVTLSCEQNLNHDAMYWYRQDPGQGLRLIYYSQIVNDFQKGDIAEGYSVSREKKESFPLTVTSAQKNPTAFYLCASSIGPALDIQYFGAGTRLSVL.